The following is a TCR beta chain sequence with its context. Its target is unknown. Around 10 ml fresh peripheral blood yielded the PBMCs. RNA transcripts yielded amplified TCR beta CDR3 regions. When the TCR CDR3 underwent first-round RT-PCR, the HTBI primer set was used. TCRdb used MiXCR to reprocess the multiplex PCR reads, holding one entry per CDR3 protein. The sample consists of 37,000 or so distinct CDR3 sequences, around half of them appearing once. This sample was included in a study of T cells in Graves' hyperthyroidism and ophthalmopathy. Study-level findings and limits: Also found in blood were most expanded thyroid clonotypes above 0.001.

This CDR3 is 15 amino acids long. Germline CDR1 SNHLY, CDR2 FYNNEI. Trimming stripped 2 bases from V and 3 bases from J, with 13 bases between. This sequence originates from a middle-aged man with Graves' ophthalmopathy. This chain joins TRBV2 and TRBJ1-2; TRBD1 is a possible D gene (6 bases). The sequencing sample was made of blood. CDR3 nucleotide sequence: TGTGCCAGCAGTGAATTGGGGGGCAGGGACTATGGCTACACCTTC. Translation: CASSELGGRDYGYTF.